This TCR beta chain is drawn from a study of T cell clonotyping in hematopoietic cell transplantation. The study, taken as a whole, reports: No sorting was done, leaving CD4 and CD8 contributions mixed. Recipient TCR diversity dropped after transplant; expanded clonotypes rose from day 30 to 180. At the given depth, recipient repertoires were over 97% de novo clonotypes.

The time point was: recipient sample about 28 days before transplant, after cytoreduction. TCRdb's copy holds only in-frame clones and misses some; the assay was immunoSEQ multiplex PCR. The sample records about 9,200 clones, more than 85% being singletons. Worth noting for this clone: Its antigen is currently unknown.

The sequence was collected from a woman aged 55-70 years with acute myeloid leukemia. Some clones in this sample may be carry-over from other donors' samples. Sample: peripheral blood mononuclear cells, taken before stem cell transplant.

The CDR3 DNA follows: TGTGCCAGCAGAACAGGGTTCTCTGGAAACACCATATATTTT. It is translated as CASRTGFSGNTIYF. The chain links TRBV2 to TRBJ1-3; D may be TRBD1 (6 bases). The CDR3 consists of 14 residues. Germline V gene data show CDR1 as SNHLY and CDR2 as FYNNEI. Trimming removed 6 bases from V and 0 bases from J, with 9 bases in between.